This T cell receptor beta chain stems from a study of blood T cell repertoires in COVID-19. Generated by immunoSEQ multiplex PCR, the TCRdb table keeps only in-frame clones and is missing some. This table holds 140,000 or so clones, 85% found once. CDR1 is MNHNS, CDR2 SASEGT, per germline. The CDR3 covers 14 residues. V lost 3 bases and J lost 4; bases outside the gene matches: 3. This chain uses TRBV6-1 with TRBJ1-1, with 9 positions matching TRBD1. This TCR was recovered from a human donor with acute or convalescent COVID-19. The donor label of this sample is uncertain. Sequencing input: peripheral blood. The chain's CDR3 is CASSETGGSTEAFF. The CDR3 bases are TGTGCCAGCAGTGAGACAGGGGGTAGCACTGAAGCTTTCTTT.